This T cell receptor beta chain was captured by sequencing in a study of T cells in Graves' hyperthyroidism and ophthalmopathy. Study information: The authors collected peripheral blood at initial diagnosis, before any treatment.

Broader study findings: Ophthalmopathy was distinguished from stable hyperthyroidism by 13 V-J signatures.

The V gene's germline CDR1 is LGHNT and CDR2 FRNRAP. CDR3 length equals 12 residues. Between the trimmed V and J ends, which lost 6 bases and 7 bases, there was a span of 12 bases. Template material for amplifying TCR beta CDR3 regions consisted of RNA transcripts. Researchers ran a first-round RT-PCR on the TCR CDR3 using the HTBI primer set. TCRdb reanalysed the multiplex PCR reads using MiXCR and keeps one entry per CDR3 protein. The data show 300,000 to 450,000 distinct CDR3 sequences, around a quarter seen once. With respect to this clonotype: What it binds is unknown.

The sequenced sample consisted of blood. This TCR came from a man aged 45-60 years with Graves' hyperthyroidism. This chain uses TRBV12-5 with TRBJ1-1; possibly TRBD1 for D (5 bases). The CDR3 protein is CASGPQGVEAFF. CDR3 bases: TGTGCTAGTGGGCCCCAGGGCGTTGAAGCTTTCTTT.